Below are 25 T cell receptor beta chains sequenced from a single sample in a study of blood T cell repertoires in COVID-19. Sequencing used immunoSEQ multiplex PCR; TCRdb keeps in-frame clones, though not all of them. The data contain a few hundred thousand clones, 92% of them singletons. The specimen sequenced was PBMCs or T cells enriched from blood (not recorded which). The receptors originated from a woman between 25 and 40 years old who had recovered from COVID-19.

The CDR3 region has the DNA TGCGCCAGCAGCTTGACCCCACAGACGAACACTGAAGCTTTCTTT. It translates to CASSLTPQTNTEAFF. The chain employs TRBV5-1 and TRBJ1-1; D unresolved. With 1 base removed from V and 1 base from J, the gap between germline ends came to 11 bases. The germline gives CDR1 SGHRS, CDR2 YFSETQ. The CDR3 contains 15 residues.

The V and J genes are TRBV12-3 or TRBV12-4 and TRBJ1-2; D may be TRBD1 (6 bases). The CDR3 length is 13 residues. The V and J ends lost 6 bases and 8 bases respectively, with 16 bases between them. As DNA, the CDR3 is TGTGCCAGCAGCCCCACAGGGATCGGGGGCTACACCTTC. It encodes CASSPTGIGGYTF.

The table lists this clone with a count of one. The chain combines TRBV9 with TRBJ2-7; 9 bases are a match to TRBD1. The CDR3 totals 15 residues. The V gene's germline CDR1 is SGDLS and CDR2 YYNGEE. J was trimmed by 0 bases and V by 4 bases; bases with no gene match: 5. DNA of the CDR3: TGTGCCAGCAGCAAAACAGGGGGCCCCTCCTACGAGCAGTACTTC. Translation gives CASSKTGGPSYEQYF.

This clone is a singleton in its sample. The chain joins TRBV4-1 to TRBJ2-5; D gene unclear. CDR1 is MGHRA, CDR2 YSYEKL, per germline. CDR3 length: 12 amino acids. Trimming took off 4 bases at V and 5 bases at J, with 8 bases between the two ends. CDR3 region: CASSRPRETQYF. CDR3 in DNA: TGCGCCAGCAGCCGCCCCAGGGAGACCCAGTACTTC.

This chain connects TRBV7-2 to TRBJ2-3, with 9 bases lining up with TRBD2. Germline CDR1 is SGHTA and CDR2 is FQGNSA. The V and J ends lost 4 bases and 2 bases, in that order; junction bases with no gene match: 7. This CDR3 is built from 16 residues. The DNA of the CDR3 is TGTGCCAGCAGCTCCGCGGGGGGGCGGGACACAGATACGCAGTATTTT. It translates to CASSSAGGRDTDTQYF.

The chain employs TRBV7-9 and TRBJ2-7; weak D call: TRBD2 (6 bases). The CDR3 length is 15 residues. Germline V gene data show CDR1 as SEHNR and CDR2 as FQNEAQ (reference sequence). Trimming removed 3 bases from V and 2 bases from J, with 14 bases in between. The CDR3 DNA reads as TGTGCCAGCAGCTTTAGCGGAACCCCAGCCTACGAGCAGTACTTC. Its protein is CASSFSGTPAYEQYF.

Only one count was recorded for this clone. The chain employs TRBV4-2 and TRBJ2-1; 14 bases line up with TRBD2. This CDR3 is built from 18 residues. Per germline, CDR1 LGHNA and CDR2 YNFKEQ. The J segment lost 6 bases and the V segment lost 1 base, leaving 8 bases of the junction unmatched. CDR3 in amino acids: CASSQAPGTSGSGNEQFF. The DNA of the CDR3 is TGTGCCAGCAGCCAAGCCCCTGGGACTAGCGGGAGTGGCAATGAGCAGTTCTTC.

The rearrangement joins TRBV6-5 to TRBJ2-7, with TRBD2 identical over 11 bases. CDR1 and CDR2 from the germline V gene are MNHEY and SVGAGI. The CDR3 contains 15 residues. V gave up 0 bases and J gave up 4 bases; unmatched junction bases: 2. This chain's CDR3 is CASSYSGLAEYEQYF. The CDR3 nucleotides are TGTGCCAGCAGTTACTCGGGACTAGCGGAGTACGAGCAGTACTTC.

The V call is TRBV5-1, the J call TRBJ1-1, with unresolved D. The germline gives CDR1 SGHRS, CDR2 YFSETQ. The V gene lost 1 base and the J gene lost 5 bases, with 24 bases spanning the gap. The CDR3 loop spans 18 amino acids. CDR3 sequence (DNA): TGCGCCAGCAGCTTGTCCGTCGCGGGAGAGGCAGTACAAACTGAAGCTTTCTTT. Its protein is CASSLSVAGEAVQTEAFF. The full variable domain, in which reference TRBV5-1 and TRBJ1-1 provide the parts outside the CDR3, is KAGVTQTPRYLIKTRGQQVTLSCSPISGHRSVSWYQQTPGQGLQFLFEYFSETQRNKGNFPGRFSGRQFSNSRSEMNVSTLELGDSALYLCASSLSVAGEAVQTEAFFGQGTRLTVV.

The chain links TRBV28 to TRBJ1-5; D perhaps matches TRBD1 (6 bases). Per germline, CDR1 MDHEN and CDR2 SYDVKM. The CDR3 is 15 residues long. The V gene lost 5 bases and the J gene lost 3 bases, with 14 bases spanning the gap. The CDR3 DNA sequence: TGTGCCAGCAGTACAGGACCGGGACACAATCAGCCCCAGCATTTT. This codes for CASSTGPGHNQPQHF.

The rearrangement uses TRBV2 and TRBJ1-4, with D possibly TRBD1 on 5 matching bases. V lost 5 bases and J lost 7, with 14 bases in between. CDR3 size: 14 residues. The V gene's germline CDR1 is SNHLY and CDR2 FYNNEI. CDR3: CASSIQEPGEKLFF. DNA of the CDR3: TGTGCCAGCAGTATACAGGAGCCCGGTGAAAAACTGTTTTTT.

This clone was recorded once. The V gene is TRBV18, the J gene TRBJ2-7, with 8 bases that match TRBD1. Losses at the gene ends were 3 bases for V and 2 bases for J; bases not matched to a gene: 9. This CDR3 has 16 amino acids. CDR1 is KGHSH and CDR2 is LQKENI in the germline V gene. CDR3 bases: TGTGCCAGCTCACCCTTGCCCGGGACAGGTGCCTACGAGCAGTACTTC. Amino acid sequence: CASSPLPGTGAYEQYF. Based on the CDR3 plus reference TRBV18 and TRBJ2-7, the full variable domain is NAGVMQNPRHLVRRRGQEARLRCSPMKGHSHVYWYRQLPEEGLKFMVYLQKENIIDESGMPKERFSAEFPKEGPSILRIQQVVRGDSAAYFCASSPLPGTGAYEQYFGPGTRLTVT.

The chain couples TRBV19 to TRBJ2-7; 9 bases map to TRBD1. The CDR3 is made up of 16 amino acids. The J segment lost 3 bases and the V segment lost 1 base, leaving 7 bases of the junction unmatched. Germline loops: CDR1 LNHDA, CDR2 SQIVND (reference sequence). The CDR3 is CASSIGTGTGLYEQYF. CDR3 nucleotides: TGTGCCAGTAGTATAGGAACCGGGACAGGGCTCTACGAGCAGTACTTC. Full variable domain (outside the CDR3, taken from reference TRBV19 and TRBJ2-7): DGGITQSPKYLFRKEGQNVTLSCEQNLNHDAMYWYRQDPGQGLRLIYYSQIVNDFQKGDIAEGYSVSREKKESFPLTVTSAQKNPTAFYLCASSIGTGTGLYEQYFGPGTRLTVT.

This clone was observed once. The chain recombines TRBV19 with TRBJ2-5; 10 bases fit TRBD1. The CDR3 runs 14 residues. Germline-derived CDR1 and CDR2 are LNHDA and SQIVND (reference sequence). Trimming at V came to 4 bases and at J to 5 bases, leaving 4 bases not matched to a gene. As DNA, the CDR3 is TGTGCCAGTAGTAGGACAGGGGGACAGGAGACCCAGTACTTC. Translation: CASSRTGGQETQYF.

The V gene is TRBV2, the J gene TRBJ1-2; the match to TRBD1 covers 8 bases. V lost 6 bases, J lost 6 bases, and 9 bases stayed unmatched. Germline loops: CDR1 SNHLY, CDR2 FYNNEI. The CDR3 is 14 residues long. The chain's CDR3 is CASSSQGQEDGYTF. CDR3 bases: TGTGCCAGCAGCTCCCAGGGACAGGAGGATGGCTACACCTTC.

V usage is TRBV7-9 and J usage is TRBJ1-2; D not resolved. The CDR3 length is 12 residues. Trimming pared 2 bases from V and 5 bases from J, leaving 6 bases between. Germline CDR1 is SEHNR and CDR2 is FQNEAQ (reference sequence). For the CDR3, the DNA is TGTGCCAGCAGCTTATCAGGATATGGCTACACCTTC. Protein product: CASSLSGYGYTF.

The rearrangement joins TRBV19 to TRBJ1-2; D perhaps matches TRBD1 (6 bases). Trimming took off 3 bases at V and 4 bases at J, with 21 bases between the two ends. The CDR3 loop spans 17 amino acids. Germline V gene data show CDR1 as LNHDA and CDR2 as SQIVND (reference sequence). The CDR3 loop reads CASSIWGRGPPGYGYTF. The CDR3 DNA follows: TGTGCCAGTAGTATCTGGGGCAGGGGACCTCCTGGCTATGGCTACACCTTC.

The chain links TRBV2 to TRBJ2-2; 10 bases map to TRBD2. V was clipped by 5 bases and J by 5 bases; unmatched bases: 5. CDR1 is SNHLY and CDR2 is FYNNEI in the germline V gene. This CDR3 has 15 amino acids. CDR3 protein: CASSRLAGETGELFF. The CDR3 DNA follows: TGTGCCAGCAGTCGGCTAGCGGGAGAGACCGGGGAGCTGTTTTTT. The variable domain in full, with the rest retrieved from reference TRBV2 and TRBJ2-2, is EPEVTQTPSHQVTQMGQEVILRCVPISNHLYFYWYRQILGQKVEFLVSFYNNEISEKSEIFDDQFSVERPDGSNFTLKIRSTKLEDSAMYFCASSRLAGETGELFFGEGSRLTVL.

This sequence joins TRBV4-3 and TRBJ1-1, with D possibly TRBD1 on 5 matching bases. V shed 3 bases and J shed 7 bases, with 15 bases lying between them. Germline V gene lookup returns CDR1 LGHNA and CDR2 YSLEER. This CDR3 spans 14 amino acids. CDR3 amino acids: CASSQSGGGVEAFF. CDR3 nucleotide sequence: TGCGCCAGCAGCCAGAGTGGGGGAGGGGTTGAAGCTTTCTTT.

V and J are TRBV5-1 and TRBJ2-3; D possibly corresponds to TRBD2 (6 bases). The V gene's germline CDR1 is SGHRS and CDR2 YFSETQ. V dropped 3 bases and J dropped 2 bases, with 13 bases sitting between them. This CDR3 has 15 residues. CDR3 nucleotide sequence: TGCGCCAGCAGCTCCGGGACTCCCGACACAGATACGCAGTATTTT. The encoded protein is CASSSGTPDTDTQYF.

The V call is TRBV5-3, the J call TRBJ1-4, with TRBD1 matching 9 bases. TRBV5-3 is filed as an ORF, its function uncertain. J was trimmed by 5 bases and V by 3 bases; bases with no gene match: 8. The CDR3 has 16 residues. CDR3 sequence: CARSSPGQGKNEKLFF. The CDR3 DNA follows: TGTGCCAGAAGCTCGCCGGGACAGGGAAAAAATGAAAAACTGTTTTTT.

The DNA for the CDR3 is TGCGCCAGCAGCCCGAAAGGACAGGGTATCTACGAGCAGTACTTC. It codes for CASSPKGQGIYEQYF. This chain uses TRBV5-1 with TRBJ2-7, with 8 bases fitting TRBD1. This CDR3 has 15 residues. Germline trimming cut 4 bases from V and 3 bases from J; bases unmatched to any gene: 9. Germline V gene lookup returns CDR1 SGHRS and CDR2 YFSETQ.

V gene TRBV30 combines with J gene TRBJ2-1; D gene uncertain. V lost 0 bases and J 6 bases, leaving 9 bases between the germline ends. CDR1 GTSNPN and CDR2 SVGIG come from the germline V gene (reference sequence). The CDR3 runs 13 residues. In nucleotides, the CDR3 is TGTGCCTGGAGTGTACTGACGGGCAATGAGCAGTTCTTC. Its translation: CAWSVLTGNEQFF.

CDR3 in amino acids: CASTTAGETAPLHF. For the CDR3, the DNA is TGTGCCAGCACTACTGCGGGGGAAACGGCACCCCTCCACTTT. The chain joins TRBV5-6 to TRBJ1-6, with TRBD1 as a possible D gene (5 bases). Trimming pared 6 bases from V and 11 bases from J, leaving 18 bases between. The V gene's germline CDR1 is SGHDT and CDR2 YYEEEE. CDR3 length: 14 amino acids.

This chain joins TRBV4-1 and TRBJ1-2; D is unresolved. The CDR3 runs to 15 residues. V was shortened by 0 bases and J by 4 bases, with 12 bases between the two germline ends. Germline V CDR1 and CDR2: MGHRA, YSYEKL. The CDR3 DNA reads as TGCGCCAGCAGCCAAGAAGCAGGAAAAAGCTATGGCTACACCTTC. Protein sequence: CASSQEAGKSYGYTF.